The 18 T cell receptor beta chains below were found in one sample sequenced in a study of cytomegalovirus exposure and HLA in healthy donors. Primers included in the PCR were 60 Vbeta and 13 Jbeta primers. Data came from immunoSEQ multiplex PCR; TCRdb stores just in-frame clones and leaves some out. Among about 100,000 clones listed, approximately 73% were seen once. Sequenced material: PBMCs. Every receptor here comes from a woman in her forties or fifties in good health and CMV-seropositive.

The CDR3 spells CASSLGGGEHQPQHF. The DNA for the CDR3 is TGCGCCAGCAGCTTGGGTGGGGGCGAGCATCAGCCCCAGCATTTT. The V gene is TRBV5-1, the J gene TRBJ1-5; D is perhaps TRBD1 (6 bases). The CDR3 has 15 residues. Trimming took 0 bases from V and 5 from J, leaving 12 bases between them. Germline V lookup: CDR1 SGHRS, CDR2 YFSETQ.

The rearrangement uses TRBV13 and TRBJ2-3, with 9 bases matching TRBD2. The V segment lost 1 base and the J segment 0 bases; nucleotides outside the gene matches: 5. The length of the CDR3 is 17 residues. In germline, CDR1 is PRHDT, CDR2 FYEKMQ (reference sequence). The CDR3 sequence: CASSLVGLAGSTDTQYF. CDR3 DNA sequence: TGTGCCAGCAGCTTAGTAGGGCTAGCGGGAAGCACAGATACGCAGTATTTT.

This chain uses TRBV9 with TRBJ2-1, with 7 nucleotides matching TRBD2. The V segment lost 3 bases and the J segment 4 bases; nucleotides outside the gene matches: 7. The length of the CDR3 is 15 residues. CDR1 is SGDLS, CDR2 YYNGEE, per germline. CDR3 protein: CASSEVGRPYNEQFF. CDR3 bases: TGTGCCAGCAGCGAAGTCGGGAGGCCTTACAATGAGCAGTTCTTC. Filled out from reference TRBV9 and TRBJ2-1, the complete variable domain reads DSGVTQTPKHLITATGQRVTLRCSPRSGDLSVYWYQQSLDQGLQFLIQYYNGEERAKGNILERFSAQQFPDLHSELNLSSLELGDSALYFCASSEVGRPYNEQFFGPGTRLTVL.

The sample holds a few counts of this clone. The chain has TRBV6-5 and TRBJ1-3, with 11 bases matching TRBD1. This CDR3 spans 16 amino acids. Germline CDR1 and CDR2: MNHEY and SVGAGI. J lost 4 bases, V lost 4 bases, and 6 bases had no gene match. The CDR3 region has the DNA TGTGCCAGCAGTTTCGGACAGGGGGCAGGAGGAAACACCATATATTTT. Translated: CASSFGQGAGGNTIYF.

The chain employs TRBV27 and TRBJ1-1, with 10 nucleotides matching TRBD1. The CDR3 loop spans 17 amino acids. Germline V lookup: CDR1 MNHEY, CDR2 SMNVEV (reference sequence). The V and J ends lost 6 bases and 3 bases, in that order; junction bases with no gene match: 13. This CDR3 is CASSPSLGDRGHTEAFF. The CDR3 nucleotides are TGTGCCAGCAGCCCCTCCCTCGGCGACAGGGGGCACACTGAAGCTTTCTTT.

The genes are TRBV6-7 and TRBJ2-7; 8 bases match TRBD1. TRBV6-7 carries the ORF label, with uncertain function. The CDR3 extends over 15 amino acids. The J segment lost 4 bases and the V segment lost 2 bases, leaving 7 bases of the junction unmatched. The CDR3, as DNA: TGTGCCAGCAGTTACGTAGGACAGGGACGTTACGAGCAGTACTTC. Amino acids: CASSYVGQGRYEQYF.

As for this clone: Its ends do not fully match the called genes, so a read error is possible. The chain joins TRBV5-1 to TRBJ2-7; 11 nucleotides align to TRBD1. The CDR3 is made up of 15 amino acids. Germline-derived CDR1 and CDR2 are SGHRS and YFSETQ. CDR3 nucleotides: TGCGCCAGCAGCTATGGACAGGGGGCCTCCAACGAGCAGTACTTC. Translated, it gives CASSYGQGASNEQYF.

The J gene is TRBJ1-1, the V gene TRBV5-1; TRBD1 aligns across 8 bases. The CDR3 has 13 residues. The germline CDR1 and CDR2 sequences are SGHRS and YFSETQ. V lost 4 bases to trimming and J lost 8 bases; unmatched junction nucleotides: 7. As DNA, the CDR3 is TGCGCCAGCAGCCTCAGGGGGCCCGTAGAAGCTTTCTTT. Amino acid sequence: CASSLRGPVEAFF.

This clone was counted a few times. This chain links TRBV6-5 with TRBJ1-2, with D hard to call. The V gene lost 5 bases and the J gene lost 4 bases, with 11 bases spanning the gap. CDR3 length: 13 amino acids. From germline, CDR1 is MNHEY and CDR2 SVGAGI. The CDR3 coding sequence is TGTGCCAGCAGTATAGCACGCGGCTATGGCTACACCTTC. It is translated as CASSIARGYGYTF.

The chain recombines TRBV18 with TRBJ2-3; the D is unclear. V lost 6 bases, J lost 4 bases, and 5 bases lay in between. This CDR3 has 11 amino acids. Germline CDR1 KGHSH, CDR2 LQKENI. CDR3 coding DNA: TGTGCCAGCTCTCTTCCAGATACGCAGTATTTT. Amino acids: CASSLPDTQYF.

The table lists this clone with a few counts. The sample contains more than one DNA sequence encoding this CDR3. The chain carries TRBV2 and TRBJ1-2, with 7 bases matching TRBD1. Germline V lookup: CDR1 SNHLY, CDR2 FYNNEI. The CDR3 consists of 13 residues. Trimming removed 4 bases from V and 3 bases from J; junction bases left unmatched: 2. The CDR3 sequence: CASSADRDYGYTF. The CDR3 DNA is TGTGCCAGCAGTGCCGACAGGGACTATGGCTACACCTTC.

Written as DNA, the CDR3 is TGTGCCAGCAGTTTATTACTAGCGGGGGGGAACGGGGAGCTGTTTTTT. The encoded protein is CASSLLLAGGNGELFF. The rearrangement uses TRBV27 and TRBJ2-2, with TRBD2 matching over 13 bases. The germline V gene encodes CDR1 MNHEY and CDR2 SMNVEV (reference sequence). V was clipped by 1 base and J by 7 bases; unmatched bases: 3. The CDR3 is made up of 16 amino acids.

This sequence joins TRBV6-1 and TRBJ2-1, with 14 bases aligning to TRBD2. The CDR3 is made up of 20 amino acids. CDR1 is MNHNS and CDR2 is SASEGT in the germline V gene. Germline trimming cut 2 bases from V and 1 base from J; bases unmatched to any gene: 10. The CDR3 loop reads CASSEFSGGTSGRSYNEQFF. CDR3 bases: TGTGCCAGCAGTGAATTTAGCGGCGGGACTAGCGGGAGATCCTACAATGAGCAGTTCTTC.

The CDR3 sequence is CSVEDWGQFNTEAFF. The CDR3 DNA sequence: TGCAGCGTTGAAGATTGGGGACAGTTCAACACTGAAGCTTTCTTT. The J gene is TRBJ1-1, the V gene TRBV29-1, with TRBD1 identical over 7 bases. The CDR3 contains 15 residues. Trimming removed 0 bases from V and 2 bases from J; junction bases left unmatched: 6. Germline CDR1 and CDR2: SQVTM and ANQGSEA.

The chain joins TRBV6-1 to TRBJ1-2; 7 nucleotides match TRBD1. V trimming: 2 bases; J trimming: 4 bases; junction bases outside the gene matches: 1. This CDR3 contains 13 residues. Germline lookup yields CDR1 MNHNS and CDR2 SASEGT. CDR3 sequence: CASSESGGYGYTF. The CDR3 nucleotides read TGTGCCAGCAGTGAATCAGGGGGCTATGGCTACACCTTC.

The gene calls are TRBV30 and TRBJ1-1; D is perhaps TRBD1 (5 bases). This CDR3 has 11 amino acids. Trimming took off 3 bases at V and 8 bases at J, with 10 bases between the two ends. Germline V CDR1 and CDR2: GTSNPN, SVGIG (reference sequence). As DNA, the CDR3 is TGTGCCTGGAGGGGGCCACAAGAAGCTTTCTTT. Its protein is CAWRGPQEAFF.

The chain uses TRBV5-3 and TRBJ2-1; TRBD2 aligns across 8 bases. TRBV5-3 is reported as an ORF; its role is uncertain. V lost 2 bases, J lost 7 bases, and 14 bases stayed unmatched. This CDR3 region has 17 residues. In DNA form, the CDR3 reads TGTGCCAGAAGCTTTGCCCCAGAGCGGGAGTCTGGGAATGAGCAGTTCTTC. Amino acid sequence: CARSFAPERESGNEQFF.

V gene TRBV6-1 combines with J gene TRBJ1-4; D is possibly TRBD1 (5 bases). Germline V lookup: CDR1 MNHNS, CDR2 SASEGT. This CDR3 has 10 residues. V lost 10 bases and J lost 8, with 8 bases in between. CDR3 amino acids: CAISGEKLFF. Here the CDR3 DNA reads TGTGCCATCTCAGGGGAAAAACTGTTTTTT.